This TCR beta chain appears in the sequencing data of a study of spatial heterogeneity in lung cancer. Described time point: sample taken at primary tumor resection. Whole RNA, which was extracted from tumor, nontumor lung tissue or frozen PBMC, was sequenced without any cell sorting. TCRdb called the 5' RACE reads again in MiXCR, with one record for every CDR3 protein. Of 26,000 or so distinct CDR3 sequences listed, 7.5% to 9.5% are singletons. Unmatched junction bases numbered 7, after V lost 5 bases and J lost 3 bases. Looked up from germline, CDR1 is GTSNPN and CDR2 is SVGIG (reference sequence). The CDR3 is made up of 14 amino acids. Details on this clonotype: No conserved phenylalanine or tryptophan is present at the end of the CDR3, so a read error is the likely explanation.

The sequence came from a female donor with early-stage non-small cell lung cancer. The sample consisted of PBMCs, taken at surgery. The gene calls are TRBV30 and TRBJ1-2; 9 bases match TRBD1. CDR3 nucleotides: TGTGCCTGGGGGACAGGGATCTCCCACTATGGCTACACCTCC. Amino acids: CAWGTGISHYGYTS.